This TCR beta chain comes out of a study of beta chain features in type 1 diabetes. The study reverse transcribed the entire isolated RNA, so it sequenced expressed TCRB transcripts. Data came from immunoSEQ multiplex PCR; TCRdb stores just in-frame clones and leaves some out. The table includes about 300,000 clones, 7.5% to 9.5% detected once. This clone was observed a few times. CDR1 is MDHEN, CDR2 SYDVKM, per germline. This CDR3 comprises 13 residues. With 3 bases removed from V and 6 bases from J, the gap between germline ends came to 10 bases. This TCR came from a woman between 18 and 29 years old in good health. The J gene is TRBJ2-3, the V gene TRBV28; D gene unclear. Input material: central memory CD4+ T cells from blood. CDR3 DNA sequence: TGTGCCAGCAGTTTCCGGCCCGCCGATACGCAGTATTTT. This gives the protein CASSFRPADTQYF.